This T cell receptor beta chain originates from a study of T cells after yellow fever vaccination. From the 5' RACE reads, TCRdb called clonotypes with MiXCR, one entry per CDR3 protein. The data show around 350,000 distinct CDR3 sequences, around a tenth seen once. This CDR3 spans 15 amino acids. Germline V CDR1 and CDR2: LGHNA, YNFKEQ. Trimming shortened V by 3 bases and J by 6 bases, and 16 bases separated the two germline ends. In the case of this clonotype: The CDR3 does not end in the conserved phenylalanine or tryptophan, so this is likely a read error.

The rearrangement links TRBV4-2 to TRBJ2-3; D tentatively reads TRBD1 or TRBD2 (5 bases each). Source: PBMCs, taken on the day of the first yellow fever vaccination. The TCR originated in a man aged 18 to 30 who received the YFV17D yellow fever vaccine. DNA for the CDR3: TGTGCCAGCAGCCACCCGGGACGGCCGCTGGATACGCAGTATTCT. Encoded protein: CASSHPGRPLDTQYS.